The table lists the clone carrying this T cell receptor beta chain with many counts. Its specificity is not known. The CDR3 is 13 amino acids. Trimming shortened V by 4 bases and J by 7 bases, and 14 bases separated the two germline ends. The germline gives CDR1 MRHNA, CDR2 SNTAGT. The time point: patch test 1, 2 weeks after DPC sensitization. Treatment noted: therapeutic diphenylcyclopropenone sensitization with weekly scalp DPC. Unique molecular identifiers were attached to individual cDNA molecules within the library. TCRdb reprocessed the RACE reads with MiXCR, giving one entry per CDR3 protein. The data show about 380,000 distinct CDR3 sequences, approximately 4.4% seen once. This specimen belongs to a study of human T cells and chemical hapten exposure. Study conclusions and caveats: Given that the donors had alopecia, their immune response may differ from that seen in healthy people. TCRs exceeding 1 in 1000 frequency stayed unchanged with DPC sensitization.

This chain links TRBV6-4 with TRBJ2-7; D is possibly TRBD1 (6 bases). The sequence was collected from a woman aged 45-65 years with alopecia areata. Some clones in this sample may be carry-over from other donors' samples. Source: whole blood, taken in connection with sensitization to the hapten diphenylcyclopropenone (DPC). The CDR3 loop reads CASSVVRGGEQYF. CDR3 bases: TGTGCCAGCAGTGTGGTCAGGGGTGGAGAGCAGTACTTC.